A single T cell receptor (beta chain) is shown here with its context. Antigen unknown. J gave up 1 base and V 6 bases, and 7 bases lay outside the gene matches. This CDR3 is built from 16 residues. Germline V gene lookup returns CDR1 MNHNS and CDR2 SASEGT. The sample is drawn from a study of CD8 T cells in ankylosing spondylitis. Study-wide results and limits: Ankylosing spondylitis blood appeared to carry a characteristic TCR beta motif of several highly homologous variants. Peripheral blood held disease-linked clones only at relatively low frequency, and these were CD8+. A number of the motif variants had already been described in reactive arthritis synovial fluid and blood. As reported, disease-linked clones showed significant enrichment in matched ankylosing spondylitis synovial fluid.

Molecular-barcoded quantitative 5'-RACE produced these TCR beta libraries. TCRdb processed the 5' RACE reads anew with MiXCR; each CDR3 protein has one entry. The profile shows hundreds of thousands of distinct CDR3 sequences, 25% to 30% of them singletons. The TCR sequence derives from a male donor with ankylosing spondylitis. The gene calls are TRBV6-1 and TRBJ2-1; 9 bases are shared with TRBD2. The sequenced sample consisted of blood, either unsorted or a sorted T cell fraction (not recorded which). CDR3 sequence reads: CASRGLAPVSYNEQFF. The CDR3 DNA sequence: TGTGCCAGCAGGGGACTAGCCCCTGTTTCCTACAATGAGCAGTTCTTC.